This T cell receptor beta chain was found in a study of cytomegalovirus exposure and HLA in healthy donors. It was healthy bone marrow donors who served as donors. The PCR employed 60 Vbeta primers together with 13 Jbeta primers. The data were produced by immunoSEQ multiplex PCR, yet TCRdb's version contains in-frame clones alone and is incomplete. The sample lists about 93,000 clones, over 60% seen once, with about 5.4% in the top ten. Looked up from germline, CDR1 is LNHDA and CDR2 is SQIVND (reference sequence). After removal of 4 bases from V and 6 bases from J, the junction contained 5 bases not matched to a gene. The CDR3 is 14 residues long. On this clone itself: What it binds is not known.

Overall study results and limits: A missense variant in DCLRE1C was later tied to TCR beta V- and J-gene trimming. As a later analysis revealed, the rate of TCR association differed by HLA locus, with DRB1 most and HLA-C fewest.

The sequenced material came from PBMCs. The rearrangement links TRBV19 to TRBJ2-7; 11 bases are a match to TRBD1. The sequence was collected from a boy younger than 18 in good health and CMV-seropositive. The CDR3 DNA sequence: TGTGCCAGTAGTAGAACCGGGACAGGGGGCGAGCAGTACTTC. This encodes CASSRTGTGGEQYF.